The clone carrying this T cell receptor (beta chain) occurred a few times. This CDR3 is 14 amino acids long. V was cut by 1 base and J by 2 bases, with 9 bases left in between. In germline, CDR1 is SGHTA, CDR2 FQGNSA. This sample was included in a study of blood T cells in healthy people across ages. A sample-barcoded 5' primer and a J-beta primer mix were used in a second PCR of roughly 7 to 11 cycles. TCRdb reanalysed the 5' RACE reads using MiXCR and keeps one entry per CDR3 protein. The sample lists 1.5 million to 2 million distinct CDR3 sequences; around half were seen once. This sequence originates from a woman aged 40 to 50 in good health. The V gene is TRBV7-2, the J gene TRBJ2-7; no clear D. What was sequenced was blood. CDR3 in amino acids: CASSLDIVTYEQYF. The CDR3 DNA reads TGTGCCAGCAGCTTAGATATTGTGACCTACGAGCAGTACTTC.